The clone carrying this TCR beta chain was counted a single time. This sample was included in a study of T cell changes during pregnancy in multiple sclerosis. This table comes from immunoSEQ multiplex PCR, and its TCRdb copy is limited to in-frame clones, with some not included. The sample yields 70,000 to 95,000 clones, 93% seen once. CDR1 and CDR2 (germline): KGHSH, LQKENI. Trimming shortened V by 4 bases and J by 2 bases, and 23 bases separated the two germline ends. The CDR3 is 18 amino acids. The source was peripheral blood, collected in the second trimester of pregnancy. The chain joins TRBV18 to TRBJ1-1; the D gene is possibly TRBD1 (6 bases). The receptor's source is a female donor with multiple sclerosis, enrolled in a pregnancy study. CDR3 in amino acids: CASSQGPSLGAGNTEAFF. CDR3 nucleotides: TGTGCCAGCTCACAAGGCCCGAGCCTGGGGGCAGGAAACACTGAAGCTTTCTTT.